These 24 T cell receptor beta chains were sequenced from one sample in a study of T-cell memory formation after mild COVID-19. In TCRdb, the 5' RACE reads were re-called with MiXCR into one record per CDR3 protein. Of 550,000 to 700,000 distinct CDR3 sequences listed, approximately 15% were seen once; the top ten hold about 7.5%. Sequencing was performed on PBMCs or a T cell subset sorted from them (not recorded which). Source of these receptors: an adult woman who had mild COVID-19 (a few samples of this study predate the infection). Cell type and time point are not known.

In this sample, this clonotype turned up a few times. The chain joins TRBV5-1 to TRBJ1-1, with a tentative D call TRBD1 (6 bases). The germline gives CDR1 SGHRS, CDR2 YFSETQ. Trimming cost V 2 bases and J 4 bases, with 15 bases left between them. This CDR3 is 15 amino acids long. CDR3 sequence (DNA): TGCGCCAGCAGCTTTGGTGGGGGGCTAGGCACTGAAGCTTTCTTT. Amino acid sequence: CASSFGGGLGTEAFF.

This clonotype was seen only a few times. V is TRBV6-2 or TRBV6-3 and J is TRBJ1-2, with 8 positions matching TRBD1. CDR1 and CDR2 from the germline V gene are MNHEY and SVGEGT. The CDR3 contains 17 residues. The trim removed 2 bases at V and 4 bases at J, leaving 12 bases unmatched. The CDR3 region is CASSYQSLTGEGYGYTF. The CDR3 region has the DNA TGTGCCAGCAGTTACCAATCCTTGACAGGGGAAGGCTATGGCTACACCTTC.

This clonotype appeared a few times. The CDR3 DNA reads as TGCGCCAGCAGCTTTCAGGGAGGAGAGACCCAGTACTTC. Its protein is CASSFQGGETQYF. The rearrangement links TRBV5-1 to TRBJ2-5, with D possibly matching TRBD2 (6 bases). Deletions cut 2 bases from V and 4 bases from J, with 9 bases between. Per germline, CDR1 SGHRS and CDR2 YFSETQ. The CDR3 spans 13 residues. The variable domain in full, completed from reference TRBV5-1 and TRBJ2-5, reads KAGVTQTPRYLIKTRGQQVTLSCSPISGHRSVSWYQQTPGQGLQFLFEYFSETQRNKGNFPGRFSGRQFSNSRSEMNVSTLELGDSALYLCASSFQGGETQYFGPGTRLLVL.

This clonotype has ten or more counts. This chain connects TRBV4-2 to TRBJ2-7; D is ambiguous. The CDR3 totals 15 residues. The V gene's germline CDR1 is LGHNA and CDR2 YNFKEQ. V lost 0 bases to trimming and J lost 2 bases, with 11 bases between them. CDR3 region: CASSQDVTVTYEQYF. CDR3 in DNA: TGTGCCAGCAGCCAAGATGTAACGGTGACCTACGAGCAGTACTTC.

V and J are TRBV20-1 and TRBJ2-7; possibly TRBD1 or TRBD2 for D (6 bases each). The germline CDR1 and CDR2 sequences are DFQATT and SNEGSKA (reference sequence). There are 17 residues in the CDR3. The V end was cut by 1 base, the J end by 3 bases, with 22 bases between. CDR3 protein: CSARGTSGAWVNYEQYF. CDR3 sequence (DNA): TGCAGTGCTAGAGGGACTTCGGGGGCGTGGGTAAACTACGAGCAGTACTTC.

This clonotype was seen only a few times. The V call is TRBV4-1, the J call TRBJ2-3, with D maybe TRBD2 (5 bases). The CDR3 contains 14 residues. V was clipped by 2 bases and J by 2 bases, with 8 bases between them. The germline CDR1 and CDR2 sequences are MGHRA and YSYEKL. The CDR3, as DNA: TGCGCCAGCAGCCAAACGGGGTTCACAGATACGCAGTATTTT. Translation: CASSQTGFTDTQYF.

The chain combines TRBV20-1 with TRBJ2-7; TRBD1 agrees at 9 bases. The V segment lost 6 bases and the J segment 4 bases; nucleotides outside the gene matches: 10. The CDR3 spans 14 residues. Germline V gene lookup returns CDR1 DFQATT and CDR2 SNEGSKA (reference sequence). The CDR3: CSALMRQGVYEQYF. The CDR3 DNA is TGCAGTGCCCTCATGAGACAGGGGGTATACGAGCAGTACTTC.

This clonotype occurred many times. V is TRBV5-1 and J is TRBJ1-2, with TRBD1 matching over 8 bases. Trimming at V came to 4 bases and at J to 5 bases, leaving 7 bases not matched to a gene. Germline CDR1 reads SGHRS; CDR2 reads YFSETQ. The CDR3 sequence is 14 residues long. CDR3 residues: CASSLGQGPYGYTF. The CDR3 DNA sequence: TGCGCCAGCAGCCTTGGACAGGGTCCTTATGGCTACACCTTC.

The chain has TRBV12-3 or TRBV12-4 and TRBJ2-5; possible D gene TRBD1, 6 bases. Trimming pared 7 bases from V and 5 bases from J, leaving 20 bases between. The CDR3 has 15 amino acids. The CDR3 bases are TGTGCCAGCACCTACCGAGGGCAGGGGTCCGAGACCCAGTACTTC. It codes for CASTYRGQGSETQYF.

The rearrangement links TRBV9 to TRBJ1-2; TRBD1 might be the D (6 bases). The ends were cut back, 0 bases at V and 5 bases at J, with 14 bases in the middle. Germline V gives CDR1 SGDLS, CDR2 YYNGEE. The CDR3 totals 15 residues. The CDR3 sequence is CASSVAGGGAYGYTF. The DNA of the CDR3 is TGTGCCAGCAGCGTAGCTGGCGGGGGGGCATATGGCTACACCTTC.

This rearrangement joins TRBV5-1 to TRBJ2-3; 12 nucleotides match TRBD2. The CDR3 length is 17 residues. Germline-derived CDR1 and CDR2 are SGHRS and YFSETQ. After removal of 3 bases from V and 0 bases from J, the junction contained 5 bases not matched to a gene. The CDR3, as DNA: TGCGCCAGCAGCTCACTAGCGGGGGGTCTTAGCACAGATACGCAGTATTTT. Its translation is CASSSLAGGLSTDTQYF.

This clonotype was detected a few times. The chain recombines TRBV4-2 with TRBJ2-5; TRBD2 matches at 8 bases. V dropped 4 bases and J dropped 4; count of bases not matched to a gene: 11. This CDR3 has 16 amino acids. Germline V CDR1 and CDR2: LGHNA, YNFKEQ. CDR3: CASSPRDSGTLETQYF. CDR3 DNA sequence: TGTGCCAGCAGCCCTCGCGATAGCGGGACCTTAGAGACCCAGTACTTC.

V and J are TRBV6-5 and TRBJ2-3, with a tentative D call TRBD2 (6 bases). CDR3 size: 17 residues. Between the trimmed V and J ends, which lost 0 bases and 0 bases, there was a span of 13 bases. The V gene's germline CDR1 is MNHEY and CDR2 SVGAGI. CDR3 residues: CASSYSGGGTSTDTQYF. In nucleotides, the CDR3 is TGTGCCAGCAGTTACTCAGGTGGGGGGACCAGCACAGATACGCAGTATTTT.

The chain couples TRBV20-1 to TRBJ2-1, with 8 bases aligning to TRBD1. From germline, CDR1 is DFQATT and CDR2 SNEGSKA (reference sequence). CDR3 size: 14 residues. V dropped 6 bases and J dropped 10; count of bases not matched to a gene: 14. The CDR3 DNA follows: TGCAGTGCCCAACCCGGGACAGGAGTTTTGGAGCAGTTCTTC. Amino acids: CSAQPGTGVLEQFF.

CDR3 loop: CATSEGYGTWNTGELFF. CDR3 sequence (DNA): TGTGCCACCAGTGAGGGTTACGGGACATGGAACACCGGGGAGCTGTTTTTT. V usage is TRBV24-1 and J usage is TRBJ2-2; a weak D match, TRBD1 (6 bases). Trimming stripped 4 bases from V and 1 base from J, with 15 bases between. Germline CDR1 KGHDR, CDR2 SFDVKD. The CDR3 consists of 17 residues.

This sequence joins TRBV7-9 and TRBJ1-1; a possible D gene is TRBD1 (5 bases). Trimming took 3 bases from V and 5 from J, leaving 13 bases between them. Germline loops: CDR1 SEHNR, CDR2 FQNEAQ (reference sequence). This CDR3 region has 14 residues. Written as DNA, the CDR3 is TGTGCCAGCAGCTTTCCGGGACCGTGGACTGAAGCTTTCTTT. This sequence encodes CASSFPGPWTEAFF.

V is TRBV6-6 and J is TRBJ1-1, with a possible D match to TRBD1 (6 bases). Germline values: CDR1 MNHNY, CDR2 SVGAGI (reference sequence). CDR3 length: 18 residues. The germline V and J ends were trimmed by 0 bases and 5 bases, with 22 bases remaining between them. The CDR3 sequence is CASSYSTRRRGATTEAFF. The CDR3 bases are TGTGCCAGCAGTTACTCGACCCGCCGGCGGGGGGCTACGACTGAAGCTTTCTTT.

This clonotype was counted a few times. V usage is TRBV9 and J usage is TRBJ2-7; 9 positions agree with TRBD2. Germline assignment: CDR1 SGDLS and CDR2 YYNGEE. This CDR3 contains 15 residues. The trim removed 0 bases at V and 2 bases at J, leaving 3 bases unmatched. CDR3 nucleotide sequence: TGTGCCAGCAGCGTAGACGCGGGAGGGCCCTACGAGCAGTACTTC. Protein: CASSVDAGGPYEQYF.

This sequence joins TRBV4-3 and TRBJ2-7; D not certain. The CDR3 is 14 amino acids. CDR1 and CDR2 from the germline V gene are LGHNA and YSLEER. Trimming left V 0 bases short and J 4 bases short, with 10 bases between. The CDR3 region is CASSQDPVGYEQYF. The CDR3 DNA reads as TGCGCCAGCAGCCAAGATCCAGTTGGGTACGAGCAGTACTTC.

The rearrangement joins TRBV5-1 to TRBJ1-2; no firm D call. CDR3 length: 16 residues. Germline lookup yields CDR1 SGHRS and CDR2 YFSETQ. V dropped 1 base and J dropped 1 base, with 14 bases sitting between them. The CDR3 loop is CASSLYSGRSNYGYTF. The CDR3 coding sequence is TGCGCCAGCAGCTTGTATTCCGGCAGGAGTAACTATGGCTACACCTTC.

The chain uses TRBV7-8 and TRBJ1-3, with D hard to call. Between the trimmed V and J ends, which lost 5 bases and 1 base, there was a span of 12 bases. The CDR3 is 15 residues long. CDR1 and CDR2 (germline): SGHVS, FQNEAQ. The CDR3 region is CASSRSERSGNTIYF. The CDR3 coding sequence is TGTGCCAGCAGCCGATCAGAGAGGTCTGGAAACACCATATATTTT.

J is TRBJ1-3 and V is TRBV5-1, with TRBD1 as a possible D gene (5 bases). The CDR3 contains 12 residues. Deletions cut 4 bases from V and 7 bases from J, with 9 bases between. The germline V gene has CDR1 SGHRS and CDR2 YFSETQ. DNA of the CDR3: TGCGCCAGCAGCCCAGGGTCCAACACCATATATTTT. It specifies CASSPGSNTIYF.

This clonotype appeared a few times. The chain combines TRBV4-2 with TRBJ2-1; the match to TRBD2 covers 10 bases. The V and J ends lost 0 bases and 6 bases, in that order; junction bases with no gene match: 5. Germline lookup yields CDR1 LGHNA and CDR2 YNFKEQ. The CDR3 covers 16 residues. CDR3 nucleotide sequence: TGTGCCAGCAGCCAAGAAAGCGGGGGGGCGGTCAATGAGCAGTTCTTC. Protein product: CASSQESGGAVNEQFF.

The chain carries TRBV18 and TRBJ1-1; 7 bases fit TRBD1. The CDR3 has 12 residues. V dropped 4 bases and J dropped 9; count of bases not matched to a gene: 5. Germline V gene data show CDR1 as KGHSH and CDR2 as LQKENI. For the CDR3, the DNA is TGTGCCAGCTCACGCCGGGACAGTCAAGCTTTCTTT. Translating it yields CASSRRDSQAFF. Supplemented by reference TRBV18 and TRBJ1-1, the full variable domain reads NAGVMQNPRHLVRRRGQEARLRCSPMKGHSHVYWYRQLPEEGLKFMVYLQKENIIDESGMPKERFSAEFPKEGPSILRIQQVVRGDSAAYFCASSRRDSQAFFGQGTRLTVV.